What follows are 11 T cell receptor beta chains derived from one specimen sequenced in a study of a mutant IDH1 vaccine in newly diagnosed glioma. Libraries were prepared by immunoSEQ multiplex PCR; TCRdb keeps only in-frame clonotypes and omits some of them. This table has some 87,000 clones, 80% appearing once. The time point: baseline, week 1 (first vaccination visit). Treatment: pre-vaccination baseline after standard-of-care therapy. The specimen was PBMCs, collected from a glioma patient treated with radiotherapy, temozolomide or both. The receptors originated from a man aged 35 to 55 with glioma.

This clone was counted a few times. The chain has TRBV4-3 and TRBJ1-5; no clear D. The V gene's germline CDR1 is LGHNA and CDR2 YSLEER. Trimming took 3 bases from V and 6 from J, leaving 12 bases between them. The CDR3 spans 14 residues. The CDR3 here is CASSQNGWGQPQHF. CDR3 bases: TGCGCCAGCAGCCAGAATGGATGGGGTCAGCCCCAGCATTTT.

The CDR3 loop reads CASSLTVVNYGYTF. The CDR3 bases are TGTGCCAGCAGTTTAACGGTTGTTAACTATGGCTACACCTTC. The V and J genes are TRBV28 and TRBJ1-2; no clear D. V lost 2 bases, J lost 1 base, and 8 bases lay in between. Germline V CDR1 and CDR2: MDHEN, SYDVKM. This CDR3 comprises 14 residues.

This chain uses TRBV6-1 with TRBJ2-7; 9 bases line up with TRBD1. Looked up from germline, CDR1 is MNHNS and CDR2 is SASEGT. The CDR3 extends over 14 amino acids. J was trimmed by 7 bases and V by 6 bases; bases with no gene match: 10. The CDR3 nucleotides are TGTGCCAGCAGAACCCCGGGACAGGGAATAGAGCAGTACTTC. It specifies CASRTPGQGIEQYF.

This clone was picked up one time. This chain connects TRBV30 to TRBJ1-6; 7 bases agree with TRBD1. Germline V lookup: CDR1 GTSNPN, CDR2 SVGIG (reference sequence). V lost 4 bases, J lost 6 bases, and 9 bases stayed unmatched. The CDR3 consists of 15 residues. CDR3 in amino acids: CAWKPPGQSNSPLHF. The CDR3 region has the DNA TGTGCCTGGAAACCTCCGGGACAGAGTAATTCACCCCTCCACTTT. Full variable domain (rest looked up from reference TRBV30 and TRBJ1-6): SQTIHQWPATLVQPVGSPLSLECTVEGTSNPNLYWYRQAAGRGLQLLFYSVGIGQISSEVPQNLSASRPQDRQFILSSKKLLLSDSGFYLCAWKPPGQSNSPLHFGNGTRLTVT.

This chain joins TRBV6-5 and TRBJ1-1; D remains unclear. The germline V and J ends were trimmed by 0 bases and 0 bases, with 5 bases remaining between them. The CDR3 consists of 14 residues. Germline CDR1 is MNHEY and CDR2 is SVGAGI. The CDR3 coding sequence is TGTGCCAGCAGTTACTCTCCGATGAACACTGAAGCTTTCTTT. It yields the protein CASSYSPMNTEAFF.

The chain joins TRBV30 to TRBJ1-6; D is possibly TRBD1 (6 bases). The V end lost 5 bases, the J end lost 5 bases, and 10 bases lay between the germline ends. The CDR3 is 13 residues long. Germline V lookup: CDR1 GTSNPN, CDR2 SVGIG (reference sequence). The CDR3 DNA sequence: TGTGCCTGGGGACAGAGCCATAATTCACCCCTCCACTTT. This codes for CAWGQSHNSPLHF.

The chain carries TRBV10-2 and TRBJ2-3, with 9 bases identical to TRBD2. The CDR3 length is 17 residues. The germline V gene encodes CDR1 WSHSY and CDR2 SAAADI. The junction had 10 bases not matched to a gene; V was cut back by 6 bases and J by 0 bases. The CDR3 spells CASRSGGGASSTDTQYF. In DNA form, the CDR3 reads TGCGCCAGCAGGAGCGGCGGGGGGGCTTCTAGCACAGATACGCAGTATTTT.

This clone showed up just once. This chain uses TRBV14 with TRBJ2-3, with D unresolved. Germline V gene lookup returns CDR1 SGHDN and CDR2 FVKESK. V lost 1 base and J lost 0, with 8 bases in between. The CDR3 totals 15 residues. CDR3 region: CASSQASGSTDTQYF. In DNA, the CDR3 is TGTGCCAGCAGCCAAGCGTCAGGTAGCACAGATACGCAGTATTTT.

This clone was detected once. The rearrangement uses TRBV7-2 and TRBJ2-7; TRBD2 is a possible D gene (5 bases). CDR1 and CDR2 (germline): SGHTA, FQGNSA. The length of the CDR3 is 14 residues. The V end was cut by 3 bases, the J end by 3 bases, with 12 bases between. The CDR3 bases are TGTGCCAGCAGCTTGGACTTGGGGAACTACGAGCAGTACTTC. Amino acids: CASSLDLGNYEQYF.

The CDR3 is CASSRGETGELFF. DNA of the CDR3: TGTGCCAGCAGCCGGGGGGAAACCGGGGAGCTGTTTTTT. The rearrangement joins TRBV7-9 to TRBJ2-2, with 7 positions matching TRBD2. This CDR3 has 13 amino acids. The germline gives CDR1 SEHNR, CDR2 FQNEAQ (reference sequence). The junction had 2 bases not matched to a gene; V was cut back by 5 bases and J by 5 bases.

The rearrangement joins TRBV11-2 to TRBJ1-1, with a possible D match to TRBD1 (5 bases). The CDR3 totals 14 residues. Trimming cost V 6 bases and J 0 bases, with 11 bases left between them. In germline, CDR1 is SGHAT, CDR2 FQNNGV. The CDR3 sequence is CASRSDMLNTEAFF. The DNA for the CDR3 is TGTGCCAGCAGATCGGACATGCTGAACACTGAAGCTTTCTTT.